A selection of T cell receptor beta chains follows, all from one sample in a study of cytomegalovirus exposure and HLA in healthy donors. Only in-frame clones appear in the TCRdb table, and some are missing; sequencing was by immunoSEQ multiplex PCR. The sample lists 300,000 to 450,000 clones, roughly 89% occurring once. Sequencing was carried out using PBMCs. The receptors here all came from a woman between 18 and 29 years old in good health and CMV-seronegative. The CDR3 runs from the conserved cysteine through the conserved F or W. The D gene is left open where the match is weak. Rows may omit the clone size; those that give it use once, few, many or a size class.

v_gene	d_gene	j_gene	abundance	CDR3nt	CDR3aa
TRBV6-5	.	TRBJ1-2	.	TGTGCCAGCAGTTACTCGATGCAGGGGCTGTACTACACCTTC	CASSYSMQGLYYTF
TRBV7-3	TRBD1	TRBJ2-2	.	TGTGCCAGCGCCGGGACAGGGAAGACCGGGGAGCTGTTTTTT	CASAGTGKTGELFF
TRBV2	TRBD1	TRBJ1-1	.	TGTGCCAGCGCCAGGGGGCAGGTGAACACTGAAGCTTTCTTT	CASARGQVNTEAFF
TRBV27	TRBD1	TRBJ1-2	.	TGTGCCAGCAGTAACTCAGGGGGCTTATATGGCTACACCTTC	CASSNSGGLYGYTF
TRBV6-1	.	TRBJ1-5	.	TGTGCCAGCAGGGGTGACAGTTCAAATCAGCCCCAGCATTTT	CASRGDSSNQPQHF
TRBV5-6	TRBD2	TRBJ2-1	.	TGTGCCAGCAGCCGGACTAGCGGAGATTACAATGAGCAGTTCTTC	CASSRTSGDYNEQFF
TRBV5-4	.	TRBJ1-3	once	TGTGCCAGCAGCTTGGAACCCGCGGTCTCTGGAAACACCATATATTTT	CASSLEPAVSGNTIYF
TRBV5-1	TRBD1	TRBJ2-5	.	TGCGCCAGCAGCTTGGAAGGACAGGGGCAAGAGACCCAGTACTTC	CASSLEGQGQETQYF
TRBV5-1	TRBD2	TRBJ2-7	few	TGCGCCAGCAGTCGGAGCGGGAGCACGTACGAGCAGTACTTC	CASSRSGSTYEQYF
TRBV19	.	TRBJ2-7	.	TGTGCCAGTAGTATAGGAGGGGGGGGCAAGGACTACGAGCAGTACTTC	CASSIGGGGKDYEQYF
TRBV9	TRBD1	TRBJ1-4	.	TGTGCCAGCAGCGCCCACCCGGACAGGGTAAATGAAAAACTGTTTTTT	CASSAHPDRVNEKLFF
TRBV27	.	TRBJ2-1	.	TGTGCCAGCAGTTTAGTCGGCAGGTACAATGAGCAGTTCTTC	CASSLVGRYNEQFF
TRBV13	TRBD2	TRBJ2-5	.	TGTGCCAGCAGCGGATACTCCGGGACTAGCGGCCCAGAGACCCAGTACTTC	CASSGYSGTSGPETQYF
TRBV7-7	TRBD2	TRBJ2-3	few	TGTGCCAGCAGCGCTGGGACTAACACAGATACGCAGTATTTT	CASSAGTNTDTQYF
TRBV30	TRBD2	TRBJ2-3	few	TGTGCCTGGAGTGTCGCCTCGAGGGGCGGGAGGGCCTATAGCACAGATACGCAGTATTTT	CAWSVASRGGRAYSTDTQYF
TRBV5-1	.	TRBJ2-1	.	TGCGCCAGCAGCCCCGGGACTTCCAGCTCCTACAATGAGCAGTTCTTC	CASSPGTSSSYNEQFF
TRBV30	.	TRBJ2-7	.	TGTGCCTGGAGTGGTGGCAGGGAAACCTACGAGCAGTACTTC	CAWSGGRETYEQYF
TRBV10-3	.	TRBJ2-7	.	TGTGCCATCAGAAAAGAAACAGGGTTTTACGAGCAGTACTTC	CAIRKETGFYEQYF
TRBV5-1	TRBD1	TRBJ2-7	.	TGCGCCAGCAGCCACGGACAGGGGGCGGGGGTCGGGTACGAGCAGTACTTC	CASSHGQGAGVGYEQYF
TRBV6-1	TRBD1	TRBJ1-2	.	TGTGCCAGCAGACAAGGGGACAGACACTATGGCTACACCTTC	CASRQGDRHYGYTF
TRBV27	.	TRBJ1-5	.	TGTGCCAGCAGTTTATCGGCAGGATTGGTTCAGCCCCAGCATTTT	CASSLSAGLVQPQHF
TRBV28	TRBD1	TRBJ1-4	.	TGTGCCAGCAGGGAGGACAGGCGGGGTGAAAAACTGTTTTTT	CASREDRRGEKLFF
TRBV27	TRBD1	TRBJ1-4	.	TGTGCCAGCAGTTTTATGGGACAGACTAATGAAAAACTGTTTTTT	CASSFMGQTNEKLFF
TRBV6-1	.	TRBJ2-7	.	TGTGCCAGCTCCCTCTACGAGCAGTACTTC	CASSLYEQYF
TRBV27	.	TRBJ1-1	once	TGTGCCAGCAGCCTTGGGGCGGTGAACACTGAAGCTTTCTTT	CASSLGAVNTEAFF
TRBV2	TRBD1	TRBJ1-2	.	TGTGCCAGCAGTGACACGGCGACAGGGACGGGTTGGGGCTACACCTTC	CASSDTATGTGWGYTF
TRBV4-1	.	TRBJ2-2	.	TGCGCCAGCAGCCAAGTGGGCCCCACGGAGGAGCTGTTTTTT	CASSQVGPTEELFF
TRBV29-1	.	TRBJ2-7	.	TGCAGCGGCGGACAGGGAGGGGAGCAGTACTTC	CSGGQGGEQYF
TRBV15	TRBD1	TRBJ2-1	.	TGTGCCACCAGCAGAGATCGGGACAGGGTATCCTACAATGAGCAGTTCTTC	CATSRDRDRVSYNEQFF
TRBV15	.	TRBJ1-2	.	TGTGCCACCAGCAGAGATCGAACAGGGAACTATGGCTACACCTTC	CATSRDRTGNYGYTF
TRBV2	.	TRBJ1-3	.	TGTGCCAGCAGTTTTCTTGAGTCTGGAAACACCATATATTTT	CASSFLESGNTIYF
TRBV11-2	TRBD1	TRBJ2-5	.	TGTGCCAGCAGCTTAGATTGGACAGGGCAAGAGACCCAGTACTTC	CASSLDWTGQETQYF
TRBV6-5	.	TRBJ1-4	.	TGTGCCAGCAGTTACTCGAGGAGGGTGACTAATGAAAAACTGTTTTTT	CASSYSRRVTNEKLFF
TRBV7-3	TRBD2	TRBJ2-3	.	TGTGCCAGCAGCCCAGGGACTAGCGGGAGAACAGATACGCAGTATTTT	CASSPGTSGRTDTQYF
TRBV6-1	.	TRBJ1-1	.	TGTGCCAGCGTCTGGAGTCAAAACACTGAAGCTTTCTTT	CASVWSQNTEAFF
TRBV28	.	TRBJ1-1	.	TGTGCCAGCAGTATCCTCGGGACTAACACTGAAGCTTTCTTT	CASSILGTNTEAFF
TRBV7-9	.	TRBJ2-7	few	TGTGCCAGCAGCTCCCGCCTCGGAGAGAGGGAGCAGTACTTC	CASSSRLGEREQYF
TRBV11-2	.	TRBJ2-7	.	TGTGCCAGCAGCCCGGAAGGTGGGGCCGTCCACGAGCAGTACTTC	CASSPEGGAVHEQYF
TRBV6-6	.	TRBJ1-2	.	TGTGCCGCTCGGGGAGTGAACTATGGCTACACCTTC	CAARGVNYGYTF
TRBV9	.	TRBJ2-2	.	TGTGCCAGCAGCGTAAGACAAACCGGGGAGCTGTTTTTT	CASSVRQTGELFF
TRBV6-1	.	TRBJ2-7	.	TGTGCCAGCAGTGAGGGGAGTAAGACCTACGAGCAGTACTTC	CASSEGSKTYEQYF
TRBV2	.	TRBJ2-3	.	TGTGCCAGCAGGAGGAGCGGAACCTTCACAGATACGCAGTATTTT	CASRRSGTFTDTQYF
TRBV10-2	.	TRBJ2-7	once	TGCGCCACCCGCGGGCAGAGGAGCTACGAGCAGTACTTC	CATRGQRSYEQYF
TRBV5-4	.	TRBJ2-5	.	TGTGCCAGCAGCCCGGGGCTGACTAGGACGGAGACCCAGTACTTC	CASSPGLTRTETQYF
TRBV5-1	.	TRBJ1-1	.	TGCGCCAGCAGCCCTCGGGACACTGAAGCTTTCTTT	CASSPRDTEAFF
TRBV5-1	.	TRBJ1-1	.	TGCGCCAGCAGCTTAGGCCGGCAGGCCATGAACACTGAAGCTTTCTTT	CASSLGRQAMNTEAFF